The 17 T cell receptor beta chains in this list originate from one sample, sequenced in a study of OX40 agonist ivuxolimab in advanced cancers. Clones were read by immunoSEQ multiplex PCR, and TCRdb kept only the in-frame ones, dropping some. The sample records under 20,000 clones, approximately 80% being singletons. The starting material was CD4+ or CD8+ T cells sorted from blood, obtained in a trial of the OX40 agonist ivuxolimab. These receptors were collected from an adult with an advanced solid tumor such as melanoma, head and neck, liver or kidney cancer.

This clone was seen once. V gene TRBV13 combines with J gene TRBJ1-2; tentatively, D is TRBD1 (5 bases). The ends were cut back, 6 bases at V and 4 bases at J, with 15 bases in the middle. The CDR3 has 14 residues. Germline CDR1 is PRHDT and CDR2 is FYEKMQ (reference sequence). In nucleotides, the CDR3 is TGTGCCAGCAGGACCCGCGACAGCGGCTATGGCTACACCTTC. Translated: CASRTRDSGYGYTF.

The CDR3 region has the DNA TGTGCCAGCAGGCGGACTAGCGGGAGTCTCGATGAGCAGTTCTTC. This sequence encodes CASRRTSGSLDEQFF. The chain has TRBV7-2 and TRBJ2-1; 13 bases align to TRBD2. The V gene end was trimmed by 6 bases and the J gene end by 8 bases; junction bases not matched to a gene: 7. This CDR3 has 15 residues. CDR1 is SGHTA, CDR2 FQGNSA, per germline.

This chain links TRBV20-1 with TRBJ1-2; D unclear. The V end lost 6 bases, the J end lost 8 bases, and 10 bases lay between the germline ends. The CDR3 is made up of 10 amino acids. CDR1 and CDR2 (germline): DFQATT, SNEGSKA (reference sequence). CDR3: CSAQGRGYTF. The CDR3 coding sequence is TGCAGTGCCCAAGGGAGGGGCTACACCTTC.

V gene TRBV21-1 combines with J gene TRBJ2-1; the table names TRBD2, a call not compared with the DNA. TRBV21-1 is recorded as a pseudogene. The CDR3 covers 12 residues. CDR3 nucleotides: TGTGCCAGCAGCTTGCTCGGGGATGAGCAGTTCTTC. Its protein is CASSLLGDEQFF.

This clone was detected only once. The gene calls are TRBV19 and TRBJ2-7, with 10 bases that match TRBD1. Trimming cost V 4 bases and J 2 bases; bases outside gene matches: 8. This CDR3 is built from 16 residues. Germline V gene lookup returns CDR1 LNHDA and CDR2 SQIVND (reference sequence). CDR3 in DNA: TGTGCCAGTAGTAGCTGGCGGGACAGGGGCACCTACGAGCAGTACTTC. Translation: CASSSWRDRGTYEQYF.

The chain carries TRBV19 and TRBJ1-3, with D unresolved. This CDR3 has 12 residues. CDR1 is LNHDA and CDR2 is SQIVND in the germline V gene (reference sequence). V dropped 10 bases and J dropped 0 bases, with 7 bases sitting between them. The CDR3 bases are TGTGCCACTAGCCTCTCTGGAAACACCATATATTTT. This sequence encodes CATSLSGNTIYF.

This clone was observed a few times. The CDR3 spells CSVGMGGELFF. The CDR3 nucleotides read TGCAGCGTTGGAATGGGGGGGGAGCTGTTTTTT. The genes are TRBV29-1 and TRBJ2-2; D is uncertain. With 4 bases removed from V and 8 bases from J, the gap between germline ends came to 8 bases. The CDR3 runs to 11 residues. Germline values: CDR1 SQVTM, CDR2 ANQGSEA.

The chain recombines TRBV13 with TRBJ1-1; 7 bases map to TRBD1. V lost 4 bases to trimming and J lost 2 bases; unmatched junction nucleotides: 13. CDR3 length: 17 amino acids. Germline V gives CDR1 PRHDT, CDR2 FYEKMQ (reference sequence). The CDR3 nucleotides read TGTGCCAGCAGCTCCCCAGGGGGGCAGGGGGGTAACACTGAAGCTTTCTTT. Its translation: CASSSPGGQGGNTEAFF.

This sequence joins TRBV9 and TRBJ1-1, with D perhaps TRBD1 (5 bases). The CDR3 loop spans 14 amino acids. Per the germline V gene, CDR1 is SGDLS and CDR2 is YYNGEE. V dropped 3 bases and J dropped 5 bases, with 14 bases sitting between them. The DNA of the CDR3 is TGTGCCAGCAGCGGCCTTGAAAGGGGAACTGAAGCTTTCTTT. Translating gives CASSGLERGTEAFF.

The chain carries TRBV11-2 and TRBJ1-2; D possibly corresponds to TRBD1 (5 bases). Germline V gives CDR1 SGHAT, CDR2 FQNNGV. V dropped 0 bases and J dropped 1 base, with 12 bases sitting between them. The CDR3 runs to 16 residues. The CDR3 sequence: CASSLEGQGYNYGYTF. The CDR3 DNA is TGTGCCAGCAGCTTAGAGGGGCAGGGATATAACTATGGCTACACCTTC.

This clone came up a few times. The chain joins TRBV20-1 to TRBJ1-2; D not resolved. Germline CDR1 DFQATT, CDR2 SNEGSKA (reference sequence). Trimming removed 8 bases from V and 2 bases from J, with 9 bases in between. The CDR3 contains 11 residues. In nucleotides, the CDR3 is TGCAGTTCGAGAGGGAACTATGGCTACACCTTC. Encoded protein: CSSRGNYGYTF.

Notes on this clone: At the DNA level, this CDR3 is encoded by other sequences in the same sample as well. The gene calls are TRBV5-8 and TRBJ1-4; D gene unclear. V was shortened by 2 bases and J by 7 bases, with 12 bases between the two germline ends. This CDR3 has 14 amino acids. Germline V gene sequence: CDR1 SGHTS, CDR2 YDEGEE. The CDR3 sequence is CASSLRGGGEKLFF. DNA for the CDR3: TGTGCCAGCAGCTTACGTGGTGGTGGTGAAAAACTGTTTTTT. Full variable domain (outside the CDR3, taken from reference TRBV5-8 and TRBJ1-4): EAGVTQSPTHLIKTRGQQATLRCSPISGHTSVYWYQQALGLGLQFLLWYDEGEERNRGNFPPRFSGRQFPNYSSELNVNALELEDSALYLCASSLRGGGEKLFFGSGTQLSVL.

This chain links TRBV5-1 with TRBJ2-1, with TRBD2 matching 7 bases. With V trimmed by 2 bases and J by 9 bases, 14 bases remained unmatched. Germline assignment: CDR1 SGHRS and CDR2 YFSETQ. CDR3 length: 16 residues. CDR3 in DNA: TGCGCCAGCAGCTTATCCGCTAGCGGCACACGGGGTGAGCAGTTCTTC. Translated: CASSLSASGTRGEQFF.

The chain couples TRBV7-2 to TRBJ2-7; 8 nucleotides line up with TRBD2. Per germline, CDR1 SGHTA and CDR2 FQGNSA. J was trimmed by 3 bases and V by 0 bases; bases with no gene match: 10. The CDR3 contains 17 residues. CDR3 in DNA: TGTGCCAGCAGCTTAGCTCATCCGGGACTAGTGAGCTACGAGCAGTACTTC. It specifies CASSLAHPGLVSYEQYF.

V is TRBV5-1 and J is TRBJ2-1; 9 positions agree with TRBD1. The CDR3 is 16 amino acids. CDR1 and CDR2 from the germline V gene are SGHRS and YFSETQ. The V gene end was trimmed by 4 bases and the J gene end by 10 bases; junction bases not matched to a gene: 15. DNA of the CDR3: TGCGCCAGCAGCCCGGGAACAGGGGGCCTCCAACAAGAGCAGTTCTTC. Protein product: CASSPGTGGLQQEQFF.

The chain combines TRBV6-1 with TRBJ1-2, with 8 positions matching TRBD1. This CDR3 contains 14 residues. With 3 bases clipped from V and 5 bases from J, the junction kept 5 bases outside the gene matches. The germline V gene has CDR1 MNHNS and CDR2 SASEGT. The CDR3 DNA follows: TGTGCCAGCAGTGAGGGGACAGGCACATATGGCTACACCTTC. This encodes CASSEGTGTYGYTF.

J is TRBJ2-7 and V is TRBV7-2, with 7 positions matching TRBD2. The germline V gene encodes CDR1 SGHTA and CDR2 FQGNSA. This CDR3 comprises 12 residues. V shed 11 bases and J 3 bases; nucleotides not matched to a gene: 7. Here the CDR3 reads CAAGDGIYEQYF. DNA of the CDR3: TGTGCCGCGGGGGACGGGATCTACGAGCAGTACTTC.